Sequencing of this T cell receptor beta chain was carried out in a study of OX40 agonist ivuxolimab in advanced cancers. Study overall: Dose-escalation subjects each had hepatocellular carcinoma, melanoma, renal cell or head and neck cancer. Prior checkpoint blockade (anti-PD-1, anti-PD-L1 or anti-CTLA-4) was permitted; less than 45% had it. Study-wide points: CD8+ T cells averaged more expanded clones than CD4+.

This CDR3 region has 16 residues. With 3 bases clipped from V and 3 bases from J, the junction kept 9 bases outside the gene matches. The germline CDR1 and CDR2 sequences are SGHTA and FQGNSA. The protocol was immunoSEQ multiplex PCR, while the TCRdb copy is restricted to in-frame clones and leaves out a portion. The top ten clones hold about 18% of a sample with 25,000 to 35,000 clones, more than 70% of them seen once. This clone was observed a single time. Antigen specificity is unknown. The source is an adult with an advanced solid tumor such as melanoma, head and neck, liver or kidney cancer. The chain is built from TRBV7-2 and TRBJ1-2, with 8 bases aligning to TRBD1. The material sequenced was CD4+ or CD8+ T cells sorted from blood, taken in a trial of the OX40 agonist ivuxolimab. CDR3 residues: CASSFEPGQDHYGYTF. Written as DNA, the CDR3 is TGTGCCAGCAGCTTCGAACCGGGACAGGACCACTATGGCTACACCTTC.